This T cell receptor beta chain comes out of a study of T cell responses to AZD1222 COVID-19 vaccine. The germline V and J ends were trimmed by 2 bases and 6 bases, with 7 bases remaining between them. From germline, CDR1 is SGHTA and CDR2 FQGTGA. This CDR3 contains 13 residues. A word on this clone: Its cognate antigen is unknown.

The assay was immunoSEQ multiplex PCR, and TCRdb's table has in-frame clones only and misses some. The sample yields 150,000 to 200,000 clones, 80% to 90% seen once. Study-wide findings and caveats: Among those given AZD1222, only six were seropositive at baseline. The sample set comprised mostly white British donors with more females, and clonal diversity was possibly underestimated.

Sequenced here: peripheral blood, sampled on day 0 of MenACWY control vaccination. The chain couples TRBV7-3 to TRBJ2-2; D unresolved. The TCR comes from an adult in good health. As DNA, the CDR3 is TGTGCCAGCAGCTTAGGTAGCTCCGGGGAGCTGTTTTTT. Translation gives CASSLGSSGELFF. Full variable domain (rest looked up from reference TRBV7-3 and TRBJ2-2): GAGVSQTPSNKVTEKGKYVELRCDPISGHTALYWYRQSLGQGPEFLIYFQGTGAADDSGLPNDRFFAVRPEGSVSTLKIQRTERGDSAVYLCASSLGSSGELFFGEGSRLTVL.